In this sample, the clone carrying this T cell receptor beta chain turned up many times. The record originates from a study of identical twins. The CDR3 loop spans 16 amino acids. The V and J ends lost 5 bases and 3 bases respectively, with 17 bases between them. Germline V gives CDR1 MNHNY, CDR2 SVGAGI (reference sequence). Every sampled donor was Caucasian and healthy. TCRdb fed the 5' RACE reads into MiXCR, producing one record per CDR3 protein. The data show 1,800,000 or so distinct CDR3 sequences, about 31% seen once. The sequence was obtained from a newborn girl in good health. The chain uses TRBV6-6 and TRBJ2-4, with D possibly being TRBD2 (6 bases). The sequenced sample was cord blood. The CDR3 spells CASSPRRDLGKNIQYF. Written as DNA, the CDR3 is TGTGCCAGCAGTCCACGGAGGGATTTAGGCAAAAACATTCAGTACTTC.